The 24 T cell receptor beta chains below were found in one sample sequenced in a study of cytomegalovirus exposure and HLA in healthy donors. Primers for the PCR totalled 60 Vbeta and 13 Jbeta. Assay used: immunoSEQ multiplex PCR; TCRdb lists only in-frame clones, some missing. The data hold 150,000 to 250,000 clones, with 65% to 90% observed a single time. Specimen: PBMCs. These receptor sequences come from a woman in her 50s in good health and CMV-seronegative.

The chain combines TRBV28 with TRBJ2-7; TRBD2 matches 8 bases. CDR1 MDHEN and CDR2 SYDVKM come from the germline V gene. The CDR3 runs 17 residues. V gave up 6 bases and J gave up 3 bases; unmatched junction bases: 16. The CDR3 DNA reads TGTGCCAGCAGCGGACGGGCGGGGCTAGCGGGCGGCTACGAGCAGTACTTC. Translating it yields CASSGRAGLAGGYEQYF.

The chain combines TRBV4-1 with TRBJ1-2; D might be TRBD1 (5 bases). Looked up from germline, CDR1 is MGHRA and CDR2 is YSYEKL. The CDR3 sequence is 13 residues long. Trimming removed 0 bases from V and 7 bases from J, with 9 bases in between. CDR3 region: CASSQEGLSGYTF. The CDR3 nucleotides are TGCGCCAGCAGCCAAGAGGGACTCTCTGGCTACACCTTC.

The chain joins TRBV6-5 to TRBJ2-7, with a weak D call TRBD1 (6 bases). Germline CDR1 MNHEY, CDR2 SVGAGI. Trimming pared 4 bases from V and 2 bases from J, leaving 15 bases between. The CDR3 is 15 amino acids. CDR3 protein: CASSLGQTPPYEQYF. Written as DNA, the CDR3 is TGTGCCAGCAGTTTAGGACAGACCCCGCCCTACGAGCAGTACTTC.

The DNA of the CDR3 is TGTGCCAGCAGTGAGTCGGGAGGTCCCTACGAGCAGTACTTC. Translating gives CASSESGGPYEQYF. The J gene is TRBJ2-7, the V gene TRBV6-1; 7 bases align to TRBD2. CDR3 length: 14 residues. V shed 3 bases and J 2 bases; nucleotides not matched to a gene: 4. CDR1 MNHNS and CDR2 SASEGT come from the germline V gene.

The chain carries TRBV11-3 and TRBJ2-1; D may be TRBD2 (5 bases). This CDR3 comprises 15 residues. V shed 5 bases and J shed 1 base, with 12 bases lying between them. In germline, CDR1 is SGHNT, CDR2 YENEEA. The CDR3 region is CASSPGLHSYNEQFF. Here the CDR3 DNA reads TGTGCCAGCAGCCCTGGACTGCATTCCTACAATGAGCAGTTCTTC.

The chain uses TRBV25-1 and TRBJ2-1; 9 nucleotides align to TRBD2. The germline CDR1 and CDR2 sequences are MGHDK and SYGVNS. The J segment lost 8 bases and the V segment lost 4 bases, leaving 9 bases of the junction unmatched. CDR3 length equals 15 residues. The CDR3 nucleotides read TGTGCCAGCAGTGCCCCGGCTAGCGGGACATATGAGCAGTTCTTC. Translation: CASSAPASGTYEQFF.

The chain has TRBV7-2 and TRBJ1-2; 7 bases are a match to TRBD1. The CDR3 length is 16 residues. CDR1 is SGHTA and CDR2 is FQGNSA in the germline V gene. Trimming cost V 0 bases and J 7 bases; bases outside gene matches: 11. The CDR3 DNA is TGTGCCAGCAGCTTAGCTCAGGCCCGACAGGGCTTTGGCTACACCTTC. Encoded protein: CASSLAQARQGFGYTF.

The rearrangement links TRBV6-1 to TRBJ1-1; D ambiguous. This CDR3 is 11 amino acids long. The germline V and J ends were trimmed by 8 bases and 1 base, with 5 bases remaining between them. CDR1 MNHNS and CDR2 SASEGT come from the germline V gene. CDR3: CASAKNTEAFF. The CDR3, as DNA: TGTGCCAGCGCTAAGAACACTGAAGCTTTCTTT.

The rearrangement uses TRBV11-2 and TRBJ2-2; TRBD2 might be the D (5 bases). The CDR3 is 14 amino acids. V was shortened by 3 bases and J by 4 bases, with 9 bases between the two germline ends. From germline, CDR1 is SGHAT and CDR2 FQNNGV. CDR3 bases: TGTGCCAGCAGCTTGGAGGTCTCCACCGGGGAGCTGTTTTTT. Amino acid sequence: CASSLEVSTGELFF.

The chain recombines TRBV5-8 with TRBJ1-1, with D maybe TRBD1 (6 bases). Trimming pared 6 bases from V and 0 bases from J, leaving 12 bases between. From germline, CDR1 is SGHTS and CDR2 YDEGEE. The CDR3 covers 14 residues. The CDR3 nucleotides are TGTGCCAGCATCCACAGGGATCTGAACACTGAAGCTTTCTTT. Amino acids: CASIHRDLNTEAFF.

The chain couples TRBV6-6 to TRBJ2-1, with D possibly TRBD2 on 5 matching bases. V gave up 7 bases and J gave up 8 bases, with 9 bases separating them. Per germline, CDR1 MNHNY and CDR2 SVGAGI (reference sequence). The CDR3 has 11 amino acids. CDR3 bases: TGTGCCAGCAAAAGTAGCGATGAGCAGTTCTTC. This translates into CASKSSDEQFF.

The CDR3 bases are TGTGCCAGCAGTTTGGGCAGGGGGCGGTCGAGAGGCTACACCTTC. It codes for CASSLGRGRSRGYTF. This chain connects TRBV28 to TRBJ1-2; 8 bases align to TRBD1. The CDR3 runs to 15 residues. The V and J ends lost 3 bases and 8 bases, in that order; junction bases with no gene match: 11. Germline V gene data show CDR1 as MDHEN and CDR2 as SYDVKM.

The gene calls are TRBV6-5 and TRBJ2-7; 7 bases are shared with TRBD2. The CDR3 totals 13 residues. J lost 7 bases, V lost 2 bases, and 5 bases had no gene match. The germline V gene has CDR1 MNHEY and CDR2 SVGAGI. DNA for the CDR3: TGTGCCAGCAGTTACGGGGGGGGAGTGGAGCAGTACTTC. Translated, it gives CASSYGGGVEQYF.

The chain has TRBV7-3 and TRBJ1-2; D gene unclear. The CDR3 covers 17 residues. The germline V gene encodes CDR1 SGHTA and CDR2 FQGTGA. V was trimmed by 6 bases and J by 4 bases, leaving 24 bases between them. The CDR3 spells CASRTGGRTTRSYGYTF. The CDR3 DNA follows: TGTGCCAGCAGGACGGGAGGGAGGACCACTCGGAGCTATGGCTACACCTTC.

CDR3 protein: CASSFSLGPQDTQYF. The CDR3 DNA sequence: TGTGCCAGCAGTTTTTCACTGGGCCCGCAAGATACGCAGTATTTT. The J gene is TRBJ2-3, the V gene TRBV27; D remains unclear. Trimming cost V 3 bases and J 5 bases, with 15 bases left between them. This CDR3 is built from 15 residues. Germline values: CDR1 MNHEY, CDR2 SMNVEV (reference sequence).

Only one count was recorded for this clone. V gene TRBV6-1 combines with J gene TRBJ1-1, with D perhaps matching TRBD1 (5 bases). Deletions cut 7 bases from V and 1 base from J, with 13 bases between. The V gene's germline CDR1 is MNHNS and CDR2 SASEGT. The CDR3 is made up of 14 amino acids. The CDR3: CASKNLGPNTEAFF. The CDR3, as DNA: TGTGCCAGCAAAAATTTGGGGCCGAACACTGAAGCTTTCTTT.

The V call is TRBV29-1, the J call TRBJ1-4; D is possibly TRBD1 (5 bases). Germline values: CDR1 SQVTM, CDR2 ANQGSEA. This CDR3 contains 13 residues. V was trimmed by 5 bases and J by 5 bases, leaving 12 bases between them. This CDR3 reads CSVWVRGNEKLFF. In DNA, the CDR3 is TGCAGCGTTTGGGTCCGGGGGAATGAAAAACTGTTTTTT.

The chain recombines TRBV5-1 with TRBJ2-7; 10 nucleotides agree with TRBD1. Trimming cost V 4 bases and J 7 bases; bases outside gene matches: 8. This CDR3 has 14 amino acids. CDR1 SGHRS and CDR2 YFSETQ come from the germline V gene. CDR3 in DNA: TGCGCCAGCAGCCCGGGCGGGGGACAGGGGGAGCAGTACTTC. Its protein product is CASSPGGGQGEQYF.

For the CDR3, the DNA is TGTGCCACCGCTCCCCCAACAGGGGAGAACCAGCCCCAGCATTTT. Protein product: CATAPPTGENQPQHF. The chain links TRBV5-6 to TRBJ1-5; TRBD1 aligns across 7 bases. The CDR3 is 15 residues long. Unmatched junction bases numbered 16, after V lost 9 bases and J lost 7 bases. Germline CDR1 SGHDT, CDR2 YYEEEE. Full variable domain (missing parts from reference TRBV5-6 and TRBJ1-5): DAGVTQSPTHLIKTRGQQVTLRCSPKSGHDTVSWYQQALGQGPQFIFQYYEEEERQRGNFPDRFSGHQFPNYSSELNVNALLLGDSALYLCATAPPTGENQPQHFGDGTRLSIL.

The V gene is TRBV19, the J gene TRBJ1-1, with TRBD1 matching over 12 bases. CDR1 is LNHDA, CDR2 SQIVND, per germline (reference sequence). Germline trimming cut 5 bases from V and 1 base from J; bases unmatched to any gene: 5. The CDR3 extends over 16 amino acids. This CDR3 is CASSLGQGARNTEAFF. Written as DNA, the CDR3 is TGTGCCAGTAGTCTGGGACAGGGGGCGCGGAACACTGAAGCTTTCTTT.

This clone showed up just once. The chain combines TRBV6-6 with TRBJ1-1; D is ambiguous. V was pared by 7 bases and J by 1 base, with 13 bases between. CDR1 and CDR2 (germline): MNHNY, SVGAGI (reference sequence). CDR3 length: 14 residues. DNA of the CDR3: TGTGCCAGCACCTCCGGTCGGGAGAACACTGAAGCTTTCTTT. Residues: CASTSGRENTEAFF.

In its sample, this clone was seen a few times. CDR3 in DNA: TGTGCCAGCAGTCCAGGGGCGTCCTACGAGCAGTACTTC. It yields the protein CASSPGASYEQYF. This chain links TRBV2 with TRBJ2-7; tentative D call: TRBD1 (6 bases). V lost 5 bases, J lost 1 base, and 9 bases lay in between. CDR1 and CDR2 from the germline V gene are SNHLY and FYNNEI. The CDR3 is made up of 13 amino acids.

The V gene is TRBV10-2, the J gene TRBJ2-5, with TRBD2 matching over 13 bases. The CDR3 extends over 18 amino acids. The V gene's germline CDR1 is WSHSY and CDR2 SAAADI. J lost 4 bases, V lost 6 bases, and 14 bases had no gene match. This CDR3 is CASSKLTSGRMVGETQYF. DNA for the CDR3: TGCGCCAGCAGCAAACTGACTAGCGGGAGGATGGTGGGAGAGACCCAGTACTTC.

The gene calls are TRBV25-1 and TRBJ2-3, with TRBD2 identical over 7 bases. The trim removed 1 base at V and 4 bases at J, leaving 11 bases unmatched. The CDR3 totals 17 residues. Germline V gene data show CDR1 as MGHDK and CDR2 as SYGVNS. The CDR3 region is CASSEFASGFGSDTQYF. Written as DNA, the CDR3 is TGTGCCAGCAGTGAATTCGCTAGCGGCTTCGGGTCAGATACGCAGTATTTT. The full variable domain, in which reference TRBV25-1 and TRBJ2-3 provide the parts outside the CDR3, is EADIYQTPRYLVIGTGKKITLECSQTMGHDKMYWYQQDPGMELHLIHYSYGVNSTEKGDLSSESTVSRIRTEHFPLTLESARPSHTSQYLCASSEFASGFGSDTQYFGPGTRLTVL.